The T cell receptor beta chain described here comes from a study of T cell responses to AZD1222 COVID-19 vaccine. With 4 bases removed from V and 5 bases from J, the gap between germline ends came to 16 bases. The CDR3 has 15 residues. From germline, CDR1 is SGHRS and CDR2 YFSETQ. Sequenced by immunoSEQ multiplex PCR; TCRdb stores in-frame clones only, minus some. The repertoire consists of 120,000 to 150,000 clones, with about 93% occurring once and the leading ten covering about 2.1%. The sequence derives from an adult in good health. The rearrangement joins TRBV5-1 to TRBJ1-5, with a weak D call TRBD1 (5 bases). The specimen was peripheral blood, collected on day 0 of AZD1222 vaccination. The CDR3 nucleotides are TGCGCCAGCAGCCCGGACGTTGGGGCGGATCAGCCCCAGCATTTT. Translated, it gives CASSPDVGADQPQHF.